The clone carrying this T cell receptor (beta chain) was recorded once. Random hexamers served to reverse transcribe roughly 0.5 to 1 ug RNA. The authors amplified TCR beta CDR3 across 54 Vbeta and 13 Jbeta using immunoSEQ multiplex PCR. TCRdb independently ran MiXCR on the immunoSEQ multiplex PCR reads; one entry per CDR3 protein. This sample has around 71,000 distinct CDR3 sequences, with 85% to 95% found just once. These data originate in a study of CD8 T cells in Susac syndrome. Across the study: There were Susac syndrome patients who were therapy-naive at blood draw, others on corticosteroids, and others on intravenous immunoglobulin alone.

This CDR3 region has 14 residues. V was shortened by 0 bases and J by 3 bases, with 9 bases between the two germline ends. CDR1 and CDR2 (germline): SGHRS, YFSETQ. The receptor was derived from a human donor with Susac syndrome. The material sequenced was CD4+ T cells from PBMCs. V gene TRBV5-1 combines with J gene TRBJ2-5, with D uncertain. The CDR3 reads CASSLAFDEETQYF. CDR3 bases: TGCGCCAGCAGCTTGGCCTTTGATGAAGAGACCCAGTACTTC.